The present T cell receptor beta chain was sequenced within a study of beta chain features in type 1 diabetes. Overall study findings and caveats: TCRB CDR3s were moderately but significantly shorter in Type 1 diabetes patients in all four CD4+ subsets.

J gave up 8 bases and V 3 bases, and 3 bases lay outside the gene matches. Per the germline V gene, CDR1 is SEHNR and CDR2 is FQNEAQ (reference sequence). CDR3 size: 12 residues. The entirety of the isolated RNA underwent reverse transcription, so expressed TCRB transcripts were sequenced. Data came from immunoSEQ multiplex PCR; TCRdb stores just in-frame clones and leaves some out. The sample has fewer than 200,000 clones, less than 15% seen once; the top ten hold about 0.59%. In the case of this clone: Its specificity is not known.

V gene TRBV7-9 combines with J gene TRBJ1-2, with TRBD1 matching 7 bases. Sample: central memory CD4+ T cells from blood. The sequence was collected from a woman aged 18-29 years in good health. CDR3 sequence (DNA): TGTGCCAGCAGCTTCCCGACAGGGGGCTACACCTTC. Residues: CASSFPTGGYTF.